A single sample gave rise to the 25 T cell receptor beta chains below, sequenced in a study of T cells after yellow fever vaccination. TCRdb reprocessed the 5' RACE reads with MiXCR, giving one entry per CDR3 protein. The sample lists 150,000 to 200,000 distinct CDR3 sequences; roughly 9.6% were seen once. The sequenced sample was CD8+ T cells sorted from PBMCs, obtained 15 days after the yellow fever booster vaccination. Receptors originate from a man in his late teens or twenties who received the YFV17D yellow fever vaccine.

This clonotype has only a few counts. The rearrangement uses TRBV21-1 and TRBJ2-6; the table names TRBD1, a call not compared with the DNA. TRBV21-1 is designated a pseudogene. There are 15 residues in the CDR3. The CDR3 region has the DNA TGTGCCAGCAGCAACAGGGACCCTGGGGCCAACGTCCTGACTTTC. Translation: CASSNRDPGANVLTF.

This clonotype was seen only a few times. The rearrangement uses TRBV12-3 or TRBV12-4 and TRBJ1-1, with D perhaps TRBD1 (6 bases). The V and J ends lost 7 bases and 3 bases respectively, with 12 bases between them. The CDR3 runs to 13 residues. As DNA, the CDR3 is TGTGCCAGCACTCCATCAGGGGACACTGAAGCTTTCTTT. Translation: CASTPSGDTEAFF.

The V call is TRBV12-3 or TRBV12-4, the J call TRBJ1-5; D unclear. V shed 1 base and J shed 0 bases, with 7 bases lying between them. The CDR3 totals 15 residues. The CDR3 DNA sequence: TGTGCCAGCAGTTTAGGGCAGCTTAGCAATCAGCCCCAGCATTTT. It yields the protein CASSLGQLSNQPQHF.

This clonotype has only a few counts. The V call is TRBV27, the J call TRBJ2-7; D gene uncertain. Trimming shortened V by 3 bases and J by 2 bases, and 8 bases separated the two germline ends. Germline V gene data show CDR1 as MNHEY and CDR2 as SMNVEV (reference sequence). The CDR3 loop spans 13 amino acids. CDR3 in amino acids: CASSFGPAYEQYV. The CDR3 DNA sequence: TGTGCCAGCAGTTTTGGACCGGCCTACGAGCAGTACGTC.

The chain employs TRBV4-3 and TRBJ1-1; D not resolved. The CDR3 sequence is 15 residues long. Deletions cut 1 base from V and 1 base from J, with 10 bases between. Looked up from germline, CDR1 is LGHNA and CDR2 is YSLEER. In DNA, the CDR3 is TGCGCCAGCAGCCAAGGCTACACAGCGAACACTGAAGCTTTCTTT. The encoded protein is CASSQGYTANTEAFF.

This CDR3 reads CASSLTGNDEQYF. The CDR3 DNA is TGTGCCAGCAGCTTAACAGGGAACGACGAGCAGTACTTC. This sequence joins TRBV7-7 and TRBJ2-7, with a tentative D call TRBD1 (6 bases). There are 13 residues in the CDR3. The V and J ends lost 2 bases and 5 bases respectively, with 10 bases between them. Germline V gene sequence: CDR1 SSHAT, CDR2 FNYEAQ (reference sequence).

This chain joins TRBV6-2 or TRBV6-3 and TRBJ2-6; TRBD1 or TRBD2 may be the D gene (5 bases each). CDR3 size: 17 residues. The ends were cut back, 5 bases at V and 0 bases at J, with 14 bases in the middle. Germline CDR1 is MNHEY and CDR2 is SVGEGT. CDR3 in amino acids: CASSEGRVASGANVLTF. CDR3 DNA: TGTGCCAGCAGTGAGGGCAGGGTCGCCTCTGGGGCCAACGTCCTGACTTTC.

This clonotype was found many times. The chain has TRBV9 and TRBJ2-3; D is ambiguous. CDR1 is SGDLS and CDR2 is YYNGEE in the germline V gene. This CDR3 comprises 17 residues. V was cut by 0 bases and J by 2 bases, with 16 bases left in between. The CDR3 sequence: CASSVGEVVLNTDTQYF. CDR3 bases: TGTGCCAGCAGCGTAGGCGAGGTGGTTTTGAACACAGATACGCAGTATTTT.

This clonotype was observed a handful of times. The chain uses TRBV4-1 and TRBJ2-3; 8 bases agree with TRBD2. The CDR3 runs 17 residues. The junction had 5 bases not matched to a gene; V was cut back by 0 bases and J by 0 bases. Germline-derived CDR1 and CDR2 are MGHRA and YSYEKL. CDR3 in amino acids: CASSQEVSGVSTDTQYF. CDR3 in DNA: TGCGCCAGCAGCCAAGAAGTTAGCGGGGTTAGCACAGATACGCAGTATTTT.

This clonotype showed up just a few times. The chain uses TRBV7-9 and TRBJ2-2; weak D call: TRBD1 (6 bases). This CDR3 has 12 residues. Trimming cost V 8 bases and J 6 bases, with 10 bases left between them. Germline V gene sequence: CDR1 SEHNR, CDR2 FQNEAQ (reference sequence). CDR3 bases: TGTGCCAGCCACAGGGTGTCCGGGGAGCTGTTTTTT. Translated: CASHRVSGELFF.

Turning to this clonotype: Germline and junction disagree at one end, which may indicate a read error. This rearrangement joins TRBV7-9 to TRBJ1-5; D is unresolved. Germline CDR1 and CDR2: SEHNR and FQNEAQ (reference sequence). The length of the CDR3 is 12 residues. CDR3 nucleotides: TGTGCCAGCAGCTTTGAGGCTCAGCCCAAGCATTTT. It specifies CASSFEAQPKHF.

This clonotype has just a few counts. The V and J genes are TRBV6-2 or TRBV6-3 and TRBJ2-3, with unresolved D. The CDR3 length is 15 residues. Trimming stripped 5 bases from V and 0 bases from J, with 12 bases between. Germline CDR1 is MNHEY and CDR2 is SVGEGT. The chain's CDR3 is CASSDGRLSTDTQYF. The CDR3 DNA is TGTGCCAGCAGTGATGGACGGCTGAGCACAGATACGCAGTATTTT.

The chain combines TRBV9 with TRBJ2-1; TRBD2 might be the D (5 bases). CDR3 length: 12 residues. Trimming cost V 4 bases and J 9 bases, with 11 bases left between them. Per the germline V gene, CDR1 is SGDLS and CDR2 is YYNGEE. The CDR3 DNA is TGTGCCAGCAGCTTTCATGAGGGTGAGCAGTTCTTC. Translating gives CASSFHEGEQFF.

The V gene is TRBV9, the J gene TRBJ1-2; D unclear. This CDR3 is 13 amino acids long. CDR1 is SGDLS and CDR2 is YYNGEE in the germline V gene. The ends were cut back, 3 bases at V and 1 base at J, with 7 bases in the middle. In DNA, the CDR3 is TGTGCCAGCAGCGAGGGCAGTAACTATGGCTACACCTTC. Its translation is CASSEGSNYGYTF.

This clonotype was found many times. This sequence joins TRBV7-8 and TRBJ1-2, with TRBD1 matching over 7 bases. Trimming removed 5 bases from V and 4 bases from J; junction bases left unmatched: 4. Germline CDR1 reads SGHVS; CDR2 reads FQNEAQ. The CDR3 extends over 13 amino acids. The CDR3, as DNA: TGTGCCAGCAGCCCGAGGGACAGCTATGGCTACACCTTC. This translates into CASSPRDSYGYTF.

This clonotype was counted only a few times. The chain couples TRBV4-2 to TRBJ1-2, with 10 bases lining up with TRBD1. The CDR3 has 15 amino acids. Germline CDR1 LGHNA, CDR2 YNFKEQ. V gave up 0 bases and J gave up 6 bases; unmatched junction bases: 4. CDR3 sequence: CASSQDMGTGDGYTF. The DNA of the CDR3 is TGTGCCAGCAGCCAAGATATGGGGACAGGGGATGGCTACACCTTC.

This clonotype has a handful of counts. V and J are TRBV15 and TRBJ1-2; D gene uncertain. With 3 bases removed from V and 8 bases from J, the gap between germline ends came to 13 bases. CDR3 length: 13 residues. CDR1 and CDR2 from the germline V gene are LNHNV and YYDKDF (reference sequence). The CDR3 bases are TGTGCCACCAGCAGCAGATCTCTTCGGGGCTACACCTTC. Its protein product is CATSSRSLRGYTF.

The V and J genes are TRBV5-5 and TRBJ1-6; D unclear. CDR3 size: 16 residues. CDR1 is SGHKS, CDR2 YYEKEE, per germline (reference sequence). Trimming took off 2 bases at V and 7 bases at J, with 16 bases between the two ends. The CDR3 DNA reads as TGTGCCAGCAGCTTTCCTGGTCGAACGATAAATTCACCCCTCCACTTT. It translates to CASSFPGRTINSPLHF.

This clonotype has only a few counts. The V and J genes are TRBV7-2 and TRBJ2-5; TRBD2 matches 16 bases. The junction had 3 bases not matched to a gene; V was cut back by 2 bases and J by 3 bases. The CDR3 spans 17 residues. Germline lookup yields CDR1 SGHTA and CDR2 FQGNSA. CDR3 region: CASSLPGTSGGEETQYF. The CDR3 nucleotides are TGTGCCAGCAGCTTACCAGGGACTAGCGGGGGGGAAGAGACCCAGTACTTC.

The genes are TRBV5-1 and TRBJ2-2; no clear D. The V gene lost 1 base and the J gene lost 5 bases, with 9 bases spanning the gap. Germline-derived CDR1 and CDR2 are SGHRS and YFSETQ. The CDR3 has 14 amino acids. The CDR3 DNA reads TGCGCCAGCAGCTTGAACACCTATACCGGGGAGCTGTTTTTT. It encodes CASSLNTYTGELFF.

V and J are TRBV5-6 and TRBJ2-5, with TRBD2 matching 7 bases. V lost 4 bases to trimming and J lost 6 bases; unmatched junction nucleotides: 6. The CDR3 has 13 residues. CDR1 is SGHDT, CDR2 YYEEEE, per germline. CDR3 residues: CASSPGGWQTQYF. Written as DNA, the CDR3 is TGTGCCAGCAGCCCGGGAGGCTGGCAGACCCAGTACTTC.

The chain recombines TRBV7-2 with TRBJ1-2; 7 positions agree with TRBD1. This CDR3 has 15 residues. CDR1 is SGHTA, CDR2 FQGNSA, per germline. The trim removed 5 bases at V and 4 bases at J, leaving 10 bases unmatched. This CDR3 reads CASSPEGAAFYGYTF. The CDR3 DNA sequence: TGTGCCAGCAGCCCGGAGGGGGCGGCTTTCTATGGCTACACCTTC.

This clonotype was counted at least ten times. V and J are TRBV4-1 and TRBJ2-7; D is unclear. The V and J ends lost 2 bases and 0 bases respectively, with 14 bases between them. This CDR3 is built from 16 residues. Looked up from germline, CDR1 is MGHRA and CDR2 is YSYEKL. The CDR3 spells CASSQISQRSSYEQYF. The CDR3 nucleotides read TGCGCCAGCAGCCAAATCTCACAGAGGAGCTCCTACGAGCAGTACTTC.

This clonotype was detected only a few times. The chain joins TRBV4-1 to TRBJ2-5; 8 nucleotides align to TRBD2. The germline gives CDR1 MGHRA, CDR2 YSYEKL. The V and J ends lost 4 bases and 4 bases, in that order; junction bases with no gene match: 5. The CDR3 length is 14 residues. CDR3 sequence: CASSPRGGLETQYF. Written as DNA, the CDR3 is TGCGCCAGCAGCCCACGGGGGGGGTTAGAGACCCAGTACTTC.

The V gene is TRBV6-6, the J gene TRBJ1-6, with TRBD1 as a possible D gene (5 bases). CDR1 and CDR2 (germline): MNHNY, SVGAGI (reference sequence). The CDR3 has 15 amino acids. Trimming took 4 bases from V and 11 from J, leaving 18 bases between them. The CDR3 protein is CASSSGGMGGTPLHF. DNA of the CDR3: TGTGCCAGCAGTTCGGGGGGGATGGGGGGAACACCCCTCCACTTT.